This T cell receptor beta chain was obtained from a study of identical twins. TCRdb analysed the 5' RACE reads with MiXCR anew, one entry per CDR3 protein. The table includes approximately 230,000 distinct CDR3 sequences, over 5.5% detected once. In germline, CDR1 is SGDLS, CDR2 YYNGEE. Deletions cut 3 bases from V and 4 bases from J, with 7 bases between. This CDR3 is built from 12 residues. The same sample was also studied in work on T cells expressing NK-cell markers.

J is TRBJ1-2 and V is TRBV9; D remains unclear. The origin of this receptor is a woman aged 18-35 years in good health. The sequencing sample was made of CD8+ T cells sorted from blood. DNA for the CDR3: TGTGCCAGCAGCGGGGAAGGCTATGGCTACACCTTC. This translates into CASSGEGYGYTF.